A single sample gave rise to the 15 T cell receptor beta chains below, sequenced in a study of CD8+ T cells in alopecia areata. TCR sequencing used cDNA made by reverse transcription of extracted RNA. Assay used: immunoSEQ multiplex PCR; TCRdb lists only in-frame clones, some missing. The sample holds 110,000 or so clones, roughly three fifths seen once. Treatment described: oral pan-JAK inhibitor, 5-10 mg twice daily. The sequenced sample was CD4+ T cells sorted from blood, obtained at week 24, from a patient treated with tofacitinib. The receptors stem from a human donor with alopecia areata.

The rearrangement links TRBV15 to TRBJ1-5; 7 nucleotides line up with TRBD1. J was trimmed by 4 bases and V by 3 bases; bases with no gene match: 9. The CDR3 contains 16 residues. CDR1 is LNHNV, CDR2 YYDKDF, per germline (reference sequence). Written as DNA, the CDR3 is TGTGCCACCAGCAGGGGTGGATCCAGGGGGAATCAGCCCCAGCATTTT. Translating it yields CATSRGGSRGNQPQHF.

This chain connects TRBV15 to TRBJ2-3; a possible D gene is TRBD2 (6 bases). This CDR3 has 12 residues. Trimming stripped 8 bases from V and 6 bases from J, with 12 bases between. Per the germline V gene, CDR1 is LNHNV and CDR2 is YYDKDF (reference sequence). The CDR3 region is CATRPAGDTQYF. Written as DNA, the CDR3 is TGTGCCACCCGACCCGCGGGGGATACGCAGTATTTT. Drawing the rest from reference TRBV15 and TRBJ2-3, the complete variable domain is DAMVIQNPRYQVTQFGKPVTLSCSQTLNHNVMYWYQQKSSQAPKLLFHYYDKDFNNEADTPDNFQSRRPNTSFCFLDIRSPGLGDTAMYLCATRPAGDTQYFGPGTRLTVL.

The J gene is TRBJ1-1, the V gene TRBV5-4, with 10 bases fitting TRBD1. Losses at the gene ends were 4 bases for V and 8 bases for J; bases not matched to a gene: 20. The CDR3 is 18 residues long. Germline-derived CDR1 and CDR2 are SGHNT and YYREEE (reference sequence). CDR3 region: CASSVDTGTGDLGREAFF. CDR3 DNA sequence: TGTGCCAGCAGCGTGGATACCGGGACAGGGGACCTGGGAAGGGAAGCTTTCTTT.

CDR3 in DNA: TGTGCCAGCCGAGCGGGACTAGCAGAAGAGACCCAGTACTTC. This gives the protein CASRAGLAEETQYF. The V and J genes are TRBV5-4 and TRBJ2-5; 9 bases are shared with TRBD2. The V segment lost 7 bases and the J segment 3 bases; nucleotides outside the gene matches: 7. The CDR3 runs 14 residues. CDR1 is SGHNT and CDR2 is YYREEE in the germline V gene (reference sequence).

The V gene is TRBV27, the J gene TRBJ2-7, with D possibly being TRBD2 (5 bases). The V end lost 6 bases, the J end lost 0 bases, and 15 bases lay between the germline ends. This CDR3 has 15 amino acids. CDR1 is MNHEY, CDR2 SMNVEV, per germline (reference sequence). CDR3 DNA: TGTGCCAGCAGCACCCGGGATGGAAGCTCCTACGAGCAGTACTTC. As protein: CASSTRDGSSYEQYF.

This clone was seen only a few times. The chain couples TRBV19 to TRBJ1-5; TRBD1 aligns across 7 bases. CDR3 length: 13 amino acids. Per the germline V gene, CDR1 is LNHDA and CDR2 is SQIVND (reference sequence). J lost 7 bases, V lost 1 base, and 1 base had no gene match. The CDR3, as DNA: TGTGCCAGTAGTATAGCACAGGGGCAGCCCCAGCATTTT. Protein: CASSIAQGQPQHF.

The V call is TRBV10-3, the J call TRBJ1-1; possibly TRBD1 for D (6 bases). The CDR3 contains 11 residues. Trimming pared 10 bases from V and 8 bases from J, leaving 14 bases between. Germline CDR1 and CDR2: ENHRY and SYGVKD. CDR3 loop: CATVRGSEAFF. The DNA for the CDR3 is TGTGCCACAGTCAGGGGTAGCGAAGCTTTCTTT.

This clone was seen a handful of times. The chain links TRBV28 to TRBJ1-1; 8 positions agree with TRBD1. With V trimmed by 7 bases and J by 7 bases, 8 bases remained unmatched. Germline V CDR1 and CDR2: MDHEN, SYDVKM. CDR3 length: 13 amino acids. CDR3: CASNEQGTGEAFF. CDR3 coding DNA: TGTGCCAGCAACGAGCAGGGGACAGGTGAAGCTTTCTTT.

As for this clone: Compared with germline, one end of the junction differs, possibly owing to a read error. V and J are TRBV2 and TRBJ2-6, with D hard to call. The CDR3 is 17 residues long. Per germline, CDR1 SNHLY and CDR2 FYNNEI. CDR3 region: CASREEALYSGANVLTF. The CDR3 coding sequence is TGTGCCAGCAGGGAAGAGGCACTCTACTCTGGGGCCAACGTCCTGACTTTC.

This sequence joins TRBV29-1 and TRBJ2-5, with D unresolved. Germline V gene data show CDR1 as SQVTM and CDR2 as ANQGSEA. CDR3 length: 11 residues. V was shortened by 7 bases and J by 5 bases, with 11 bases between the two germline ends. The CDR3: CSARIGETQYF. The CDR3 bases are TGCAGCGCACGGATAGGGGAGACCCAGTACTTC.

The gene calls are TRBV7-2 and TRBJ2-5, with 7 bases fitting TRBD1. J was trimmed by 2 bases and V by 3 bases; bases with no gene match: 6. Germline CDR1 and CDR2: SGHTA and FQGNSA. The CDR3 extends over 15 amino acids. The CDR3 spells CASSFLRGPQETQYF. The CDR3 DNA sequence: TGTGCCAGCAGCTTTTTGAGGGGGCCTCAAGAGACCCAGTACTTC.

There are a few counts of this clone. CDR3: CASSLGTKGTEAFF. CDR3 coding DNA: TGCGCCAGCAGTCTCGGGACAAAAGGGACTGAAGCTTTCTTT. The V call is TRBV23-1, the J call TRBJ1-1, with D tentatively TRBD1 (6 bases). TRBV23-1 is an open reading frame, and its role is uncertain. Trimming pared 4 bases from V and 5 bases from J, leaving 14 bases between. The CDR3 contains 14 residues.

This rearrangement joins TRBV6-5 to TRBJ2-7; D not certain. Germline loops: CDR1 MNHEY, CDR2 SVGAGI. With 2 bases removed from V and 5 bases from J, the gap between germline ends came to 4 bases. CDR3 length: 11 residues. The CDR3 DNA reads TGTGCCAGCAGTTACCACCACGAGCAGTACTTC. Translating gives CASSYHHEQYF.

This clone occurred once. The chain uses TRBV9 and TRBJ2-7; 10 bases are shared with TRBD1. The CDR3 is 16 residues long. The ends lost 0 bases at V and 2 bases at J; junction bases unmatched: 5. Germline lookup yields CDR1 SGDLS and CDR2 YYNGEE. The CDR3 nucleotides are TGTGCCAGCAGCGTAGGGTGGGGACAGGGGACCTACGAGCAGTACTTC. As protein: CASSVGWGQGTYEQYF.

A few counts support this clone. The chain recombines TRBV30 with TRBJ1-1, with D possibly TRBD1 on 6 matching bases. The germline V gene has CDR1 GTSNPN and CDR2 SVGIG (reference sequence). This CDR3 contains 13 residues. Trimming took 5 bases from V and 1 from J, leaving 11 bases between them. The CDR3: CAWQGHWNTEAFF. The CDR3 nucleotides read TGTGCCTGGCAGGGACACTGGAACACTGAAGCTTTCTTT. Based on the CDR3 plus reference TRBV30 and TRBJ1-1, the full variable domain is SQTIHQWPATLVQPVGSPLSLECTVEGTSNPNLYWYRQAAGRGLQLLFYSVGIGQISSEVPQNLSASRPQDRQFILSSKKLLLSDSGFYLCAWQGHWNTEAFFGQGTRLTVV.